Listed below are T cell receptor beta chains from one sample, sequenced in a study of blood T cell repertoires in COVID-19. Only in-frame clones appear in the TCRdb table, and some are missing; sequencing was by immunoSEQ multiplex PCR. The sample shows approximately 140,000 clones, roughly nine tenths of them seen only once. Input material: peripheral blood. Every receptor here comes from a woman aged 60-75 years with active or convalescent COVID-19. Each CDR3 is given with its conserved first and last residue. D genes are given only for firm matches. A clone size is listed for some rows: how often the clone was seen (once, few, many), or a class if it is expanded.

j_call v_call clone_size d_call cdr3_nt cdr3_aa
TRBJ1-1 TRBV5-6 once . TGTGCCAGCAGCTTGAGGAGTGGCACTGAAGCTTTCTTT CASSLRSGTEAFF
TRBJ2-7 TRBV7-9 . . TGTGCCAGCAGCTTCAGGTCATGGGGAGTTAACGAGCAGTACTTC CASSFRSWGVNEQYF
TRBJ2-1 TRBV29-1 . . TGCAGCGTTGCAGACCCCGGGGAGCAGTTCTTC CSVADPGEQFF
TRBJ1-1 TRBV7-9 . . TGTGCCAGCAGCTTAGGCGGGGAGAACACTGAAGCTTTCTTT CASSLGGENTEAFF
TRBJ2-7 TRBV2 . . TGTGCCAGCAGTGAAGCAGATAGTACCTACGAGCAGTACTTC CASSEADSTYEQYF
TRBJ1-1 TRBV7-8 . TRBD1 TGTGCCAGCAGCTTAGATAGGGACAGGGGGCAGGGGGCTGAAGCTTTCTTT CASSLDRDRGQGAEAFF
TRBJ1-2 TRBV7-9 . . TGTGCCAGCAGCTCATCCGGGTCCAACTATGGCTACACCTTC CASSSSGSNYGYTF
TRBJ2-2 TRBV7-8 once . TGTGCCAGCAGACCCTCGGGGAGCACCGGGGAGCTGTTTTTT CASRPSGSTGELFF
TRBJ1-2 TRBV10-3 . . TGTGCCATCAGTGAGTCGGAGGGTTTGGGGCCGCGGGGCTACACCTTC CAISESEGLGPRGYTF
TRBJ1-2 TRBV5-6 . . TGTGCCAGCAGCTTGGAGTGGGGGGTAAAGTTCGGCTACACCTTC CASSLEWGVKFGYTF
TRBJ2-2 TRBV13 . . TGTGCCAGCAGCTTAAGAGGGGGCACCGGGGAGCTGTTTTTT CASSLRGGTGELFF
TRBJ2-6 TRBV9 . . TGTGCCAGCAGCGACATTTCTGGGGCCAACGTCCTGACTTTC CASSDISGANVLTF
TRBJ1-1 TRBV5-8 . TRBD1 TGTGCCAGCAGCTTTGGGGACAGGGTCGGCACTGAAGCTTTCTTT CASSFGDRVGTEAFF
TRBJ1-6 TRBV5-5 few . TGTGCCAGCAGCTTGTCTGGGAGCTCCTATAATTCACCCCTCCACTTT CASSLSGSSYNSPLHF
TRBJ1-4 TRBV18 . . TGTGCCAGCTCACCTACAGGTGGTGAAAAACTGTTTTTT CASSPTGGEKLFF
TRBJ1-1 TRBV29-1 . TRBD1 TGCAGCACGCGACAGGGTTGGGCTGAAGCTTTCTTT CSTRQGWAEAFF
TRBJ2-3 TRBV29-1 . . TGCAGCGTTCTAAGGAGGGTAGCAGATACGCAGTATTTT CSVLRRVADTQYF
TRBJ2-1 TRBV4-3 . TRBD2 TGCGCCAGCAGCCAGTCACTAGCGGGGGGGCCCTACAATGAGCAGTTCTTC CASSQSLAGGPYNEQFF
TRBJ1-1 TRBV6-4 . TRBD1 TGTGCCAGCAGGAAACAGGGGGGGAACACTGAAGCTTTCTTT CASRKQGGNTEAFF
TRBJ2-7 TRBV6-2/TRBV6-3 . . TGTGCCAGCAGTTACGTCGGAGGGACGGAGCAGTACTTC CASSYVGGTEQYF
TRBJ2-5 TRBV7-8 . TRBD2 TGTGCCAGCAGCCTCGGACGAGTACTAGCGATCTATCAAGAGACCCAGTACTTC CASSLGRVLAIYQETQYF
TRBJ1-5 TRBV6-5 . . TGTGCCAGCAGTTACTCGTCCAGGTCGAATCAGCCCCAGCATTTT CASSYSSRSNQPQHF
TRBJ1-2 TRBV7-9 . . TGTGCCAGCAGCTTAGGTGAGGGTATCTATGGCTACACCTTC CASSLGEGIYGYTF
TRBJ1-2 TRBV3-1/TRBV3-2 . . TGTGCCAGCAGCCAAGATTCACAGGGTAACTATGGCTACACCTTC CASSQDSQGNYGYTF
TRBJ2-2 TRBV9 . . TGTGCCAGCAGCGTAGAGCCGGGACTTATCACCGGGGAGCTGTTTTTT CASSVEPGLITGELFF